A selection of T cell receptor beta chains follows, all from one sample in a study of OX40 agonist ivuxolimab in advanced cancers. TCRdb keeps only in-frame clones here, not all; method: immunoSEQ multiplex PCR. The sample carries roughly 7,000 clones, nearly 75% recorded once. The material was CD4+ or CD8+ T cells sorted from blood, obtained in a trial of the OX40 agonist ivuxolimab. These receptor sequences come from an adult with an advanced solid tumor such as melanoma, head and neck, liver or kidney cancer. Each CDR3 is given with its conserved first and last residue. A D gene is named only where the DNA matches it firmly. Expanded clones are given a class, and other clones once, few, many or no size at all.

j_call	d_call	clone_size	v_call	cdr3_nt	cdr3_aa
TRBJ1-2	NA	NA	TRBV28	TGTGCCAGCAGTTTATTGGGGGACAACTATGGCTACACCTTC	CASSLLGDNYGYTF
TRBJ2-5	TRBD2	NA	TRBV7-3	TGTGCCAGCAGTATTAGCGGGGGGCTAGGAGAGACCCAGTACTTC	CASSISGGLGETQYF
TRBJ1-4	NA	medium-sized	TRBV19	TGTGCCACCCAGGGGCAGCTCGCAACTAATGAAAAACTGTTTTTT	CATQGQLATNEKLFF
TRBJ2-1	TRBD2	NA	TRBV4-1	TGCGCCAGCACACCGGGGGGTCTTCACTACAATGAGCAGTTCTTC	CASTPGGLHYNEQFF
TRBJ2-3	NA	NA	TRBV4-2	TGTGCCAGCAGCCAAGGGGAAAGAGTTCGGGCAGATACGCAGTATTTT	CASSQGERVRADTQYF
TRBJ1-2	NA	NA	TRBV13	TGTGCCAGCAGCAGACCCAGGGTCTGGGTTGGCTACACCTTC	CASSRPRVWVGYTF
TRBJ2-5	TRBD2	NA	TRBV5-6	TGTGCCAGCACCCCACTAGCGGGGAATAAAGAGACCCAGTACTTC	CASTPLAGNKETQYF
TRBJ2-7	NA	once	TRBV7-9	TGTGCCAGCAGCCAAGAAGGCGGGGGCCCTTACGAGCAGTACTTC	CASSQEGGGPYEQYF
TRBJ2-7	NA	NA	TRBV7-8	TGTGCCAGCAGCTCACCCCCCTACGAGCAGTACTTC	CASSSPPYEQYF
TRBJ1-5	NA	few	TRBV19	TGTGCCAGTAGTATGACAGCTCCCGAGGCCCAGCATTTT	CASSMTAPEAQHF
TRBJ2-7	NA	NA	TRBV20-1	TGCAGTGCTCTACAGGGCTACGAGCAGTACTTC	CSALQGYEQYF
TRBJ1-2	NA	once	TRBV27	TGTGCCAGCAGTTTGGGCCGAGACTATGGCTACACCTTC	CASSLGRDYGYTF
TRBJ2-7	NA	NA	TRBV10-3	TGTGCCATCAGTGAGGCTTACGAGCAGTACTTC	CAISEAYEQYF
TRBJ2-7	TRBD2	once	TRBV7-8	TGTGCCAGCAGCGCGTCTAGCGGGAGTATGCCCTACGAGCAGTACTTC	CASSASSGSMPYEQYF
TRBJ2-7	NA	NA	TRBV6-5	TGTGCCAGACGATATAAAGCCAGATGGTACTACGAGCAGTACTTC	CARRYKARWYYEQYF
TRBJ1-1	TRBD1	NA	TRBV6-1	TGTGCCAGCAGTCTACAGGGGTACACTGAAGCTTTCTTT	CASSLQGYTEAFF
TRBJ1-4	NA	few	TRBV4-2	TGTGCCAGCAGCCAAGTAAAGGCTCAGGGATCTGAAAAACTGTTTTTT	CASSQVKAQGSEKLFF
TRBJ1-2	NA	NA	TRBV6-5	TGTGCCAGCAGTTACTCAGCTAACTATGGCTACACCTTC	CASSYSANYGYTF
TRBJ2-1	NA	NA	TRBV7-8	TGTGCCAGCAGCCCAAAGGGAAGGGCGTCCTACAATGAGCAGTTCTTC	CASSPKGRASYNEQFF
TRBJ1-6	NA	NA	TRBV28	TGTGCCAGCAGTTTATATCAGGAGAAGAATTCACCCCTCCACTTT	CASSLYQEKNSPLHF
TRBJ2-1	TRBD2	NA	TRBV7-3	TGTGCCAGCAGCCCCAGCGGGGAGTACAATGAGCAGTTCTTC	CASSPSGEYNEQFF
TRBJ2-5	NA	NA	TRBV11-2	TGTGCCAGCAGCTTGATACATCGGGACTTCCAAGAGACCCAGTACTTC	CASSLIHRDFQETQYF
TRBJ2-7	NA	NA	TRBV4-3	TGCGCCAGCAGCCAAGCACAGGGTTGGGAGCAGTACTTC	CASSQAQGWEQYF
TRBJ2-1	TRBD1	NA	TRBV7-9	TGTGCCAGCAGCTTGAGCGGGACAGGGCATGGTGAGCAGTTCTTC	CASSLSGTGHGEQFF
TRBJ2-7	TRBD2	NA	TRBV2	TGTGCCAGCAGTTCGGGGACTAGCGGAACTGCCTACGAGCAGTACTTC	CASSSGTSGTAYEQYF
TRBJ1-4	NA	NA	TRBV30	TGTGCCTGGAGTCTGGGGAATGAAAAACTGTTTTTT	CAWSLGNEKLFF
TRBJ2-1	NA	once	TRBV9	TGTGCCAGCAGCGTAGGAGGTGCGTGGGGCCGCAGCAATGAGCAGTTCTTC	CASSVGGAWGRSNEQFF